The clone carrying this T cell receptor (beta chain) was counted at least ten times. Its specificity is not known. 5'-RACE, quantitative and with molecular barcodes, yielded the TCR beta libraries. TCRdb passed the 5' RACE reads through MiXCR, listing each CDR3 protein once. The repertoire holds around 540,000 distinct CDR3 sequences, with about an eighth as singletons. The record originates from a study of CD8 T cells in ankylosing spondylitis. V gave up 4 bases and J gave up 1 base; unmatched junction bases: 5. This CDR3 spans 17 amino acids. CDR1 is KGHDR, CDR2 SFDVKD, per germline. Findings and limits, study-wide: Blood from ankylosing spondylitis patients appeared to carry a characteristic roughly 8-variant TCR beta motif.

The gene calls are TRBV24-1 and TRBJ2-1; 11 positions agree with TRBD2. The clonotype was recovered from a male donor with ankylosing spondylitis. Sequencing was done on a sample of blood, either unsorted or a sorted T cell fraction (not recorded which). The CDR3 region has the DNA TGTGCCACCAGTGACACCGGGACTAGCGGTTCCTACAATGAGCAGTTCTTC. Residues: CATSDTGTSGSYNEQFF.